This is a list of T cell receptor beta chains from one sample in a study of T cells in Graves' hyperthyroidism and ophthalmopathy. TCRdb analysed the multiplex PCR reads with MiXCR anew, one entry per CDR3 protein. The sample holds about 640,000 distinct CDR3 sequences, around 20% seen once. Sequencing used blood. Every receptor here comes from a young man with Graves' ophthalmopathy. Each CDR3 is given with its conserved first and last residue. The order of the fields is CDR3 protein, CDR3 DNA, D gene, clone size, V gene, J gene. D genes are given only for firm matches. Not every row has a clone size; where given, it reads once, few, many or a size class.

CDR3 protein: CATSAPGGNGELFF
CDR3 DNA: TGTGCCACCAGTGCCCCGGGTGGAAACGGGGAGCTGTTTTTT
D gene: -
clone size: -
V gene: TRBV24-1
J gene: TRBJ2-2

CDR3 protein: CASSASPYNEQFF
CDR3 DNA: TGTGCCAGTAGTGCCTCCCCGTACAATGAGCAGTTCTTC
D gene: -
clone size: -
V gene: TRBV19
J gene: TRBJ2-1

CDR3 protein: CASSPERHYGYTF
CDR3 DNA: TGTGCCAGCTCACCGGAGAGACACTATGGCTACACCTTC
D gene: -
clone size: few
V gene: TRBV18
J gene: TRBJ1-2

CDR3 protein: CASSVGGTDTQYF
CDR3 DNA: TGTGCCAGCAGCGTAGGGGGCACAGATACGCAGTATTTT
D gene: -
clone size: few
V gene: TRBV9
J gene: TRBJ2-3

CDR3 protein: CSARRGGGYTF
CDR3 DNA: TGCAGTGCTAGGAGGGGGGGTGGCTACACCTTC
D gene: -
clone size: many
V gene: TRBV20-1
J gene: TRBJ1-2

CDR3 protein: CSARDLSGFTQYF
CDR3 DNA: TGCAGTGCTAGAGACTTATCAGGGTTTACGCAGTATTTT
D gene: -
clone size: many
V gene: TRBV20-1
J gene: TRBJ2-3

CDR3 protein: CSARASGLDLPDTQYF
CDR3 DNA: TGCAGTGCTAGGGCCTCGGGACTCGATCTTCCAGATACGCAGTATTTT
D gene: -
clone size: few
V gene: TRBV20-1
J gene: TRBJ2-3

CDR3 protein: CATSRQRDEKLFF
CDR3 DNA: TGTGCCACCAGCAGGCAGAGGGATGAAAAACTGTTTTTT
D gene: -
clone size: few
V gene: TRBV15
J gene: TRBJ1-4

CDR3 protein: CSAREKGQGQPNQPQHF
CDR3 DNA: TGCAGTGCTAGAGAAAAAGGACAGGGCCAGCCCAATCAGCCCCAGCATTTT
D gene: TRBD1
clone size: few
V gene: TRBV20-1
J gene: TRBJ1-5

CDR3 protein: CASSPGLLEQFF
CDR3 DNA: TGTGCCAGCAGCCCGGGACTTTTAGAGCAGTTCTTC
D gene: -
clone size: -
V gene: TRBV7-9
J gene: TRBJ2-1

CDR3 protein: CASSPREGYEQYF
CDR3 DNA: TGTGCCAGCAGCCCTCGGGAGGGGTACGAGCAGTACTTC
D gene: TRBD2
clone size: many
V gene: TRBV12-3/TRBV12-4
J gene: TRBJ2-7

CDR3 protein: CASSDSGFGGYTF
CDR3 DNA: TGTGCCAGCAGTGACTCGGGGTTTGGTGGCTACACCTTC
D gene: -
clone size: -
V gene: TRBV6-1
J gene: TRBJ1-2

CDR3 protein: CASSPGTGRSPLHF
CDR3 DNA: TGTGCCAGCAGTCCCGGGACAGGGAGGTCACCCCTCCACTTT
D gene: TRBD1
clone size: many
V gene: TRBV6-1
J gene: TRBJ1-6

CDR3 protein: CASSEGVAGGIDEQYF
CDR3 DNA: TGTGCCAGCAGCGAGGGGGTAGCGGGAGGGATCGACGAGCAGTACTTC
D gene: TRBD2
clone size: few
V gene: TRBV9
J gene: TRBJ2-7

CDR3 protein: CASSYSTNTEAFF
CDR3 DNA: TGTGCCAGCAGTTACTCTACGAACACTGAAGCTTTCTTT
D gene: -
clone size: few
V gene: TRBV6-5
J gene: TRBJ1-1

CDR3 protein: CASSPKRGHTDTQYF
CDR3 DNA: TGTGCCAGCAGTCCTAAGCGGGGGCACACAGATACGCAGTATTTT
D gene: TRBD2
clone size: -
V gene: TRBV12-3/TRBV12-4
J gene: TRBJ2-3

CDR3 protein: CASSLEPWVAGLTYEQYF
CDR3 DNA: TGTGCCAGCAGCTTAGAACCTTGGGTAGCGGGATTGACCTACGAGCAGTACTTC
D gene: TRBD2
clone size: many
V gene: TRBV11-2
J gene: TRBJ2-7

CDR3 protein: CSVRQLLAYEQYF
CDR3 DNA: TGCAGCGTGAGACAGCTCTTAGCCTACGAGCAGTACTTC
D gene: -
clone size: -
V gene: TRBV29-1
J gene: TRBJ2-7

CDR3 protein: CSVPLRGQGANTEAFF
CDR3 DNA: TGCAGCGTTCCCTTAAGGGGACAGGGGGCGAACACTGAAGCTTTCTTT
D gene: TRBD1
clone size: -
V gene: TRBV29-1
J gene: TRBJ1-1

CDR3 protein: CASSLADTSYEQYF
CDR3 DNA: TGCGCCAGCAGCTTGGCGGACACCAGCTACGAGCAGTACTTC
D gene: -
clone size: many
V gene: TRBV5-1
J gene: TRBJ2-7

CDR3 protein: CASSIDRYNEQFF
CDR3 DNA: TGTGCCAGTAGTATAGATCGGTACAATGAGCAGTTCTTC
D gene: -
clone size: -
V gene: TRBV19
J gene: TRBJ2-1

CDR3 protein: CASSYGGSDTGELFF
CDR3 DNA: TGTGCCAGCAGTTACGGCGGGAGCGATACCGGGGAGCTGTTTTTT
D gene: TRBD2
clone size: -
V gene: TRBV28
J gene: TRBJ2-2

CDR3 protein: CTSRYRGIEPGELFF
CDR3 DNA: TGTACCAGCAGATACAGGGGGATAGAACCCGGGGAGCTGTTTTTT
D gene: TRBD1
clone size: -
V gene: TRBV6-5
J gene: TRBJ2-2

CDR3 protein: CASGLVETGETQPQHF
CDR3 DNA: TGTGCTAGTGGTTTGGTAGAGACAGGGGAAACTCAGCCCCAGCATTTT
D gene: TRBD1
clone size: few
V gene: TRBV12-5
J gene: TRBJ1-5

CDR3 protein: CASSSQREVYNEQFF
CDR3 DNA: TGTGCCAGCAGCTCCCAGCGGGAGGTTTACAATGAGCAGTTCTTC
D gene: TRBD2
clone size: -
V gene: TRBV7-2
J gene: TRBJ2-1

CDR3 protein: CSALGTSSYNSPLHF
CDR3 DNA: TGCAGTGCTCTAGGAACGAGCTCCTATAATTCACCCCTCCACTTT
D gene: -
clone size: -
V gene: TRBV20-1
J gene: TRBJ1-6

CDR3 protein: CASSIRTFSGEQYF
CDR3 DNA: TGTGCCAGCAGTATTCGGACTTTTAGTGGCGAGCAGTACTTC
D gene: -
clone size: -
V gene: TRBV11-2
J gene: TRBJ2-7

CDR3 protein: CAIKTSRSTDTQYF
CDR3 DNA: TGTGCCATCAAAACTAGCCGGAGCACAGATACGCAGTATTTT
D gene: -
clone size: few
V gene: TRBV10-3
J gene: TRBJ2-3

CDR3 protein: CASSIAYSTDTQYF
CDR3 DNA: TGTGCCAGCAGCATAGCGTATAGCACAGATACGCAGTATTTT
D gene: -
clone size: few
V gene: TRBV7-6
J gene: TRBJ2-3

CDR3 protein: CSAFGQYF
CDR3 DNA: TGCAGTGCTTTTGGGCAGTACTTC
D gene: -
clone size: -
V gene: TRBV20-1
J gene: TRBJ2-7

CDR3 protein: CASSLGLALRSDTQYF
CDR3 DNA: TGTGCCAGCAGCCTCGGACTAGCCCTCCGCTCAGATACGCAGTATTTT
D gene: TRBD2
clone size: many
V gene: TRBV11-2
J gene: TRBJ2-3

CDR3 protein: CASSLAGVGGRTEAFF
CDR3 DNA: TGTGCCAGCAGTTTAGCGGGGGTGGGGGGGCGTACTGAAGCTTTCTTT
D gene: -
clone size: many
V gene: TRBV12-3/TRBV12-4
J gene: TRBJ1-1

CDR3 protein: CTSSPGRTYSGNTIYF
CDR3 DNA: TGTACCAGCAGCCCAGGGCGGACCTACTCTGGAAACACCATATATTTT
D gene: -
clone size: -
V gene: TRBV7-2
J gene: TRBJ1-3

CDR3 protein: CASSIGLASGELFF
CDR3 DNA: TGTGCCAGCAGTATCGGACTAGCTAGCGGGGAGCTGTTTTTT
D gene: TRBD2
clone size: few
V gene: TRBV27
J gene: TRBJ2-2